This T cell receptor beta chain was captured in a study of shared clonotypes between healthy human individuals (dated by TCRdb to 2019 to 2021). Turning to the overall study: The cohort included a few men and a couple of women between 18 and 49 years of age. For each donor, CD4 naive and CD4 memory were each given three plates, CD8 naive was given two plates, and CD8 memory was given one plate. The study deeply sequenced blood TCR repertoires of roughly five healthy adults to estimate repertoire size and the extent of clonotype sharing between individuals. Different laboratories and diverse techniques were used to prepare libraries and sequence TCR repertoires, to increase sequencing depth and limit assay-specific biases. Per donor, leukapheresis produced somewhere between about 0.94 and 8.9 billion PBMCs.

Concerning this clone itself: Its antigen is not yet known. Per-nucleotide qualities are absent, and no much larger clonotype sits a single base away.

Spanning cysteine to phenylalanine, the CDR3 consists of 16 amino acids. The kept DNA is CDR3 alone, 48 bases in frame from the first base. The CDR1 and CDR2 encoded by the germline V gene are MDHEN and SYDVKM. The germline V and J ends show losses of 3 bases and 2 bases respectively, and no gene match explains 3 bases of the junction. Using the deep immunoSEQ assay, multiplex PCR amplified TCR CDR3 regions from genomic DNA. Genomic DNA extracted from each cell subset was distributed evenly over all wells of several immunoSEQ 96-well plates, and each plate served as one replicate. For sorted subsets, each replicate PCR was loaded with 200 to 250 ng genomic DNA, equivalent to 30,000 to 35,000 T cell genomes. Purified libraries were measured with a Qubit 3.0 fluorometer, size-checked on a Bioanalyzer 2100, and measured again with the KAPA Library Quantification kit. Every immunoSEQ 96-well plate was sequenced on a dedicated single-read 150-cycle Illumina NextSeq 550 flow cell. The study's processing was this. Because the immunoSEQ output held only junctional sequences and lacked quality scores, the filtering could not match the filtering applied to full-length reads. To assign V/J genes and CDR3, sequences were annotated against IMGT germline references using PyIR, a Python wrapper for IgBLAST v1.9. Any read was removed if the V/J assignment was weak (E-value above 1e-6), the CDR3 was missing, or the read contained stop codons, out-of-frame junctions, or ambiguous translated residues. V3J clonotypes were defined as sequences sharing the same inferred V gene, J gene, and CDR3 amino acid sequence. The percentage overlap between two repertoires was calculated by dividing the number of shared unique clonotypes by the size of the smaller repertoire. Richness of each repertoire was evaluated using RTK rarefaction, the Chao1 estimator, and Recon v2.1 estimates of unobserved clonotypes. Generation probabilities were computed with OLGA for all TCRbeta clonotypes obtained by the gDNA method from several donors. TCRdb re-hosts the immuneACCESS table, in-frame sequences only. Its copies lack some clones; in the studies checked, an unresolved V gene accounts for under half of them, and the cause for the rest is not known. D and trimming come from the DNA, and the V and J calls and clone size come from that table. The sample profile shows around 2.1 million clones; under 95% of them were found once. Of the sample, 1.5% to 2% is held by the ten largest clones.

On the study overall, not on this receptor specifically: Higher generation probabilities were observed for clonotypes shared by all four sorted-subset donors than for non-shared clonotypes. The genetic and exposure-history diversity represented was limited by the small number of donors. Only blood was sampled, and tissue TCR repertoires likely differ from those in blood. Sharing across a few donors was observed for about 5% of naive CD4, 3% to 3.5% of naive CD8, over 2% of memory CD4, and roughly 0.4% of memory CD8 clonotypes. Based on pairwise subsampling, the degree of clonotype sharing among donors was expected to be affected by sequencing depth. Estimated clonotype richness was generally larger for naive than for memory subsets. Rarefaction of sorted-subset datasets indicated incomplete sequencing despite the large sequencing depth.

CD8 naive samples consisted of CD45RO-negative cells that were positively selected for CCR7, yielding a CD45RA+CCR7+ population without TemRA cells. The donors were healthy, HIV-negative adults with no recently reported acute infections or vaccinations. Every donor was a Caucasian adult residing in Nashville, Tennessee, USA. Blood was collected by leukapheresis, and PBMCs were isolated by Ficoll-Histopaque density gradient centrifugation and then cryopreserved in liquid nitrogen vapor phase. Analytical flow cytometry was used to check the purity and quantity of each magnetically sorted T cell population. From each sorted fraction, genomic DNA was isolated and quantified by UV absorbance on a Nanodrop 2000c.

Specimen: naive CD8+ T cells from PBMCs. In the paper's terms, the cell subset or site label means: CD45RA+CCR7+. The sequence joins TRBV28 to TRBJ2-2; TRBD2 matches 10 bases in the middle. This receptor was obtained from a man between 18 and 29 years old in good health. Some clones in this sample may be carry-over from other donors' samples. CDR3 reads: CASSFLAGDNTGELFF. Read as DNA, the sequence is TGTGCCAGCAGTTTTCTAGCGGGAGACAACACCGGGGAGCTGTTTTTT.